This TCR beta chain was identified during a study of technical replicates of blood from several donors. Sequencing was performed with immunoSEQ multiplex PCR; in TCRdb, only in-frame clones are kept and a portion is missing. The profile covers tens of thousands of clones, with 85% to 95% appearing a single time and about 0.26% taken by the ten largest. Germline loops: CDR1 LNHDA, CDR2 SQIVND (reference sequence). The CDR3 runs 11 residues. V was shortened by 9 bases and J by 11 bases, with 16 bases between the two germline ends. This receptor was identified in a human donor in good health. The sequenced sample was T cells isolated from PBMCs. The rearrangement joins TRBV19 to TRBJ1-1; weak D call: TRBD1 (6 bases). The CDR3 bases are TGTGCCAGCTTTTTAGAGGGGGGGGCTTTCTTT. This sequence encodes CASFLEGGAFF.